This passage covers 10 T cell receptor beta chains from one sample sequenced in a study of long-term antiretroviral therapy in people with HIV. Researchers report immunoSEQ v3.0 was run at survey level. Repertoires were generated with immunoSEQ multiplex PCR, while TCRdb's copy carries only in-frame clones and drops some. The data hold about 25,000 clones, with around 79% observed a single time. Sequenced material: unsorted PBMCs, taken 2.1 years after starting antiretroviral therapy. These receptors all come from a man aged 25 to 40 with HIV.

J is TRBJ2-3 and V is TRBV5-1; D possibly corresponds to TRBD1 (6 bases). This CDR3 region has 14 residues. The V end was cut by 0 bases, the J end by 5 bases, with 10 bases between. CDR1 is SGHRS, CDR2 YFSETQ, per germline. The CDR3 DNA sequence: TGCGCCAGCAGCTTGGCACTACAGGGAGATACGCAGTATTTT. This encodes CASSLALQGDTQYF.

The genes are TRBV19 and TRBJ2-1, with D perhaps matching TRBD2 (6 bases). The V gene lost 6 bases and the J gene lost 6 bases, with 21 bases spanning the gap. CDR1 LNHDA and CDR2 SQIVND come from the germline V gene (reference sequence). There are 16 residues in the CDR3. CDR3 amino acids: CASRRGPPPGGNEQFF. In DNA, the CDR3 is TGTGCCAGTAGGAGGGGCCCACCGCCCGGGGGCAATGAGCAGTTCTTC.

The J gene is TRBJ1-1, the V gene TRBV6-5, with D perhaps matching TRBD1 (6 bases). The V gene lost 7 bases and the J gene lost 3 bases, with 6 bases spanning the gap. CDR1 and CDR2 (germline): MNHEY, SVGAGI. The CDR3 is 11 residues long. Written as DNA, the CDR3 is TGTGCCAGCAACAGGGACACTGAAGCTTTCTTT. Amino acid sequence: CASNRDTEAFF.

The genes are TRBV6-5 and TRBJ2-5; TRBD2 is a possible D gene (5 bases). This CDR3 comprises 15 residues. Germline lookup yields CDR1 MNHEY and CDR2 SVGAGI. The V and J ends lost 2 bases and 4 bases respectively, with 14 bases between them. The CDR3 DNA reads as TGTGCCAGCAGTTACGAGGGCGGGCGCGCAGAGACCCAGTACTTC. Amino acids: CASSYEGGRAETQYF.

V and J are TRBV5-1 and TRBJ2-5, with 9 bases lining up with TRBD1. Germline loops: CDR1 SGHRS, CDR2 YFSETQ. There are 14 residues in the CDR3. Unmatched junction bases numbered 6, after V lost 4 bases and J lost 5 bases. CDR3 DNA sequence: TGCGCCAGCAGCGGCGGGACAGGGACGGAGACCCAGTACTTC. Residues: CASSGGTGTETQYF.

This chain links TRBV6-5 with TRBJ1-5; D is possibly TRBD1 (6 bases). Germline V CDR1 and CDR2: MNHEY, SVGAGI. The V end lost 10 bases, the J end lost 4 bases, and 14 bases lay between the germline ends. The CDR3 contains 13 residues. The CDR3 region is CATAGGRNQPQHF. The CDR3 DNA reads TGTGCCACCGCCGGGGGGCGGAATCAGCCCCAGCATTTT.

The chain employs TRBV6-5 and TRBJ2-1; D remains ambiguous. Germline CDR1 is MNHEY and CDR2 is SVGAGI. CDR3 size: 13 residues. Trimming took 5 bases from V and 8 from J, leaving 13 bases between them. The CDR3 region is CASSRPTRDEQFF. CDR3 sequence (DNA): TGTGCCAGCAGTCGCCCCACCCGGGATGAGCAGTTCTTC.

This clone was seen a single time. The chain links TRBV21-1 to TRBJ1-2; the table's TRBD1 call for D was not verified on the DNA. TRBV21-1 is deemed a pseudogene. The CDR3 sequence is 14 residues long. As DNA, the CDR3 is TGTGCCAGCAGTCTACCGGGACAAGGACATGGCTACACCTTC. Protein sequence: CASSLPGQGHGYTF.

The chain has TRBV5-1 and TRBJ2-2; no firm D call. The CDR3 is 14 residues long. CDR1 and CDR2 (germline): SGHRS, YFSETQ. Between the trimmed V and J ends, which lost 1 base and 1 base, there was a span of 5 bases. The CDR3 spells CASSLSMNTGELFF. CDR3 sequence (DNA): TGCGCCAGCAGCTTGTCCATGAACACCGGGGAGCTGTTTTTT.

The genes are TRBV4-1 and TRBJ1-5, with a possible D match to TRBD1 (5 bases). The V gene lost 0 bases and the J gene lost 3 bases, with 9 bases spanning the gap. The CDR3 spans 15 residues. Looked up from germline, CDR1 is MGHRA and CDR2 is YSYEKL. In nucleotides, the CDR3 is TGCGCCAGCAGCCAAGAACAGGCGAACAATCAGCCCCAGCATTTT. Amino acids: CASSQEQANNQPQHF.